Below, 9 T cell receptor beta chains from the same sample are listed, as sequenced in a study of blood T cell repertoires in COVID-19. Data came from immunoSEQ multiplex PCR; TCRdb stores just in-frame clones and leaves some out. The repertoire includes a few hundred thousand clones, approximately 87% of them detected once, and under 6.5% sits in the top ten. The source material was peripheral blood. These receptor sequences come from a man aged 55 to 70 with acute or convalescent COVID-19.

V gene TRBV6-5 combines with J gene TRBJ2-7; TRBD2 is a possible D gene (6 bases). In germline, CDR1 is MNHEY, CDR2 SVGAGI. This CDR3 contains 15 residues. V lost 6 bases, J lost 2 bases, and 17 bases lay in between. For the CDR3, the DNA is TGTGCCAGCAGATACACGGGACTCGATCCCTACGAGCAGTACTTC. It codes for CASRYTGLDPYEQYF.

The chain uses TRBV11-1 and TRBJ2-2; perhaps TRBD2 as D (5 bases). The CDR3 has 15 amino acids. CDR1 SGHAT and CDR2 FQDESV come from the germline V gene (reference sequence). V gave up 1 base and J gave up 4 bases, with 10 bases separating them. The chain's CDR3 is CASSLVLGATGELFF. The CDR3 DNA follows: TGTGCCAGCAGCTTAGTGCTGGGAGCCACCGGGGAGCTGTTTTTT. Full variable domain (rest looked up from reference TRBV11-1 and TRBJ2-2): EAEVAQSPRYKITEKSQAVAFWCDPISGHATLYWYRQILGQGPELLVQFQDESVVDDSQLPKDRFSAERLKGVDSTLKIQPAELGDSAMYLCASSLVLGATGELFFGEGSRLTVL.

The CDR3 bases are TGTGCCAGCAGCCCACGGCCTAACGGGGCCTACGAGCAGTACTTC. It encodes CASSPRPNGAYEQYF. The genes are TRBV5-6 and TRBJ2-7, with D perhaps TRBD2 (5 bases). Germline CDR1 is SGHDT and CDR2 is YYEEEE. This CDR3 contains 15 residues. With 4 bases removed from V and 2 bases from J, the gap between germline ends came to 16 bases.

The gene calls are TRBV7-2 and TRBJ2-1; D is uncertain. This CDR3 comprises 16 residues. V dropped 5 bases and J dropped 8 bases, with 22 bases sitting between them. Germline V lookup: CDR1 SGHTA, CDR2 FQGNSA. CDR3 sequence reads: CASSPPTPGGNHEQFF. CDR3 sequence (DNA): TGTGCCAGCAGCCCCCCGACCCCTGGCGGAAACCATGAGCAGTTCTTC. The complete variable domain, with remaining parts taken from reference TRBV7-2 and TRBJ2-1, reads GAGVSQSPSNKVTEKGKDVELRCDPISGHTALYWYRQSLGQGLEFLIYFQGNSAPDKSGLPSDRFSAERTGGSVSTLTIQRTQQEDSAVYLCASSPPTPGGNHEQFFGPGTRLTVL.

The chain is built from TRBV29-1 and TRBJ2-3, with 15 bases lining up with TRBD2. This CDR3 comprises 16 residues. V dropped 3 bases and J dropped 2; count of bases not matched to a gene: 3. Germline V gives CDR1 SQVTM, CDR2 ANQGSEA. The CDR3 DNA follows: TGCAGCGTTGACGGGACTAGCGGGAGGAACACAGATACGCAGTATTTT. Residues: CSVDGTSGRNTDTQYF.

The CDR3 coding sequence is TGTGCCAGCAGCTTAGCGGGGACAGCGATCTACGAGCAGTACTTC. This encodes CASSLAGTAIYEQYF. The rearrangement joins TRBV7-2 to TRBJ2-7; the match to TRBD1 covers 7 bases. V shed 0 bases, J shed 3 bases, and the junction held 5 bases outside the gene matches. Germline V lookup: CDR1 SGHTA, CDR2 FQGNSA. The length of the CDR3 is 15 residues. Full variable domain (missing parts from reference TRBV7-2 and TRBJ2-7): GAGVSQSPSNKVTEKGKDVELRCDPISGHTALYWYRQSLGQGLEFLIYFQGNSAPDKSGLPSDRFSAERTGGSVSTLTIQRTQQEDSAVYLCASSLAGTAIYEQYFGPGTRLTVT.

The chain joins TRBV5-4 to TRBJ2-3, with 8 bases fitting TRBD1. The V and J ends lost 4 bases and 1 base, in that order; junction bases with no gene match: 2. CDR1 and CDR2 (germline): SGHNT, YYREEE (reference sequence). This CDR3 comprises 14 residues. The CDR3 coding sequence is TGTGCCAGCAGCCACAGGGGGGGCACAGATACGCAGTATTTT. Amino acid sequence: CASSHRGGTDTQYF. Looking up the rest from reference TRBV5-4 and TRBJ2-3 gives the full variable domain: ETGVTQSPTHLIKTRGQQVTLRCSSQSGHNTVSWYQQALGQGPQFIFQYYREEENGRGNFPPRFSGLQFPNYSSELNVNALELDDSALYLCASSHRGGTDTQYFGPGTRLTVL.

In its sample, this clone was seen a few times. The genes are TRBV19 and TRBJ1-2, with TRBD1 matching 7 bases. V lost 0 bases, J lost 5 bases, and 6 bases stayed unmatched. CDR3 size: 15 residues. In germline, CDR1 is LNHDA, CDR2 SQIVND (reference sequence). In DNA, the CDR3 is TGTGCCAGTAGTATAGAGAGACAGGGTGGATATGGCTACACCTTC. It translates to CASSIERQGGYGYTF.

J is TRBJ1-2 and V is TRBV19; 7 bases fit TRBD1. CDR1 LNHDA and CDR2 SQIVND come from the germline V gene (reference sequence). The CDR3 is 14 amino acids. Trimming removed 2 bases from V and 7 bases from J; junction bases left unmatched: 7. The CDR3 sequence is CASSIRDRGSGYTF. The CDR3 DNA reads TGTGCCAGTAGTATAAGGGACAGAGGTAGTGGCTACACCTTC.